This T cell receptor beta chain was sequenced in a study of blood T cell repertoires in COVID-19. Study information: There were acute and convalescent COVID-19 samples, and they came from the United States, Italy and Spain. From T cells, B-cell-depleted T cells, or PBMCs came the material, which was cDNA or gDNA.

Per the authors' pipeline: Estimates of nucleated cell counts were drawn from the amplification of reference gene primers. Data came from immunoSEQ multiplex PCR; TCRdb stores just in-frame clones and leaves some out. That table gives V, J and clone size, and the DNA gave D and trimming. The repertoire holds some 120,000 clones, around 78% seen once, with approximately 11% in the top ten. CDR1 SGHRS and CDR2 YFSETQ come from the germline V gene. V was cut by 0 bases and J by 3 bases, with 19 bases left in between. The length of the CDR3 is 17 residues. The specimen sequenced was peripheral blood. J is TRBJ2-7 and V is TRBV5-1; weak D call: TRBD2 (5 bases). The receptor was derived from a human donor in a cohort sampled during active COVID-19. CDR3 bases: TGCGCCAGCAGCTTGGCCGGCGGGCCACTGATGAACTACGAGCAGTACTTC. Translating gives CASSLAGGPLMNYEQYF.